These 20 T cell receptor beta chains share one sample of origin, sequenced in a study of T cell responses to AZD1222 COVID-19 vaccine. Profiled with immunoSEQ multiplex PCR; TCRdb holds only in-frame clones, not every one. The table includes under 200,000 clones, 94% detected once. The material was peripheral blood, obtained on day 0 of AZD1222 vaccination. These TCRs come from an adult in good health.

The V call is TRBV28, the J call TRBJ1-5; possibly TRBD1 for D (6 bases). The germline V gene has CDR1 MDHEN and CDR2 SYDVKM. This CDR3 is built from 15 residues. V was pared by 6 bases and J by 0 bases, with 12 bases between. Written as DNA, the CDR3 is TGTGCCAGCAGAGGGGGGGCTTATAGCAATCAGCCCCAGCATTTT. Its protein is CASRGGAYSNQPQHF. The full variable domain, its missing parts supplied by reference TRBV28 and TRBJ1-5, is DVKVTQSSRYLVKRTGEKVFLECVQDMDHENMFWYRQDPGLGLRLIYFSYDVKMKEKGDIPEGYSVSREKKERFSLILESASTNQTSMYLCASRGGAYSNQPQHFGDGTRLSIL.

The J gene is TRBJ1-3, the V gene TRBV18, with no clear D. This CDR3 has 17 amino acids. From germline, CDR1 is KGHSH and CDR2 LQKENI. V was trimmed by 6 bases and J by 0 bases, leaving 18 bases between them. The CDR3 here is CASSHRETVFSGNTIYF. In DNA form, the CDR3 reads TGTGCCAGCTCTCACCGGGAAACGGTTTTCTCTGGAAACACCATATATTTT.

This sequence joins TRBV27 and TRBJ2-1, with 8 bases aligning to TRBD1. V was clipped by 3 bases and J by 4 bases; unmatched bases: 5. The CDR3 consists of 15 residues. Germline lookup yields CDR1 MNHEY and CDR2 SMNVEV (reference sequence). CDR3 sequence: CASSFSGGKYNEQFF. The CDR3 DNA sequence: TGTGCCAGCAGTTTTTCAGGGGGCAAGTACAATGAGCAGTTCTTC.

The V call is TRBV7-9, the J call TRBJ1-6, with 7 bases matching TRBD1. The CDR3 covers 15 residues. V shed 5 bases, J shed 4 bases, and the junction held 5 bases outside the gene matches. CDR1 is SEHNR and CDR2 is FQNEAQ in the germline V gene (reference sequence). The CDR3 DNA follows: TGTGCCAGCAGCGGGGGGGACAGTTATAATTCACCCCTCCACTTT. Its protein product is CASSGGDSYNSPLHF.

V is TRBV18 and J is TRBJ1-2; no firm D call. Germline-derived CDR1 and CDR2 are KGHSH and LQKENI. V was cut by 0 bases and J by 6 bases, with 11 bases left in between. There are 14 residues in the CDR3. CDR3 region: CASSPPMDVDGYTF. DNA for the CDR3: TGTGCCAGCTCACCACCAATGGATGTGGATGGCTACACCTTC.

The chain carries TRBV25-1 and TRBJ1-1; TRBD1 is a possible D gene (5 bases). The CDR3 spans 15 residues. Per the germline V gene, CDR1 is MGHDK and CDR2 is SYGVNS. V was pared by 1 base and J by 2 bases, with 11 bases between. In DNA, the CDR3 is TGTGCCAGCAGTGAATGGGACGGCCTTAACACTGAAGCTTTCTTT. It is translated as CASSEWDGLNTEAFF.

This chain links TRBV6-5 with TRBJ2-1; TRBD2 matches at 9 bases. In germline, CDR1 is MNHEY, CDR2 SVGAGI. The J segment lost 9 bases and the V segment lost 6 bases, leaving 12 bases of the junction unmatched. There are 15 residues in the CDR3. CDR3 amino acids: CASSPTWTSVGEQFF. In DNA form, the CDR3 reads TGTGCCAGCAGCCCCACCTGGACTAGCGTAGGTGAGCAGTTCTTC.

The chain is built from TRBV18 and TRBJ2-1; weak D call: TRBD1 (5 bases). CDR3 length: 17 amino acids. V was shortened by 4 bases and J by 0 bases, with 16 bases between the two germline ends. The V gene's germline CDR1 is KGHSH and CDR2 LQKENI. CDR3 sequence reads: CASSQNSQVGSYNEQFF. DNA of the CDR3: TGTGCCAGCTCACAAAATTCACAGGTGGGCTCCTACAATGAGCAGTTCTTC.

This chain joins TRBV7-3 and TRBJ2-1; perhaps TRBD2 as D (6 bases). The length of the CDR3 is 17 residues. Trimming left V 1 base short and J 0 bases short, with 13 bases between. CDR1 is SGHTA and CDR2 is FQGTGA in the germline V gene. The CDR3 here is CASSLIPGRLSYNEQFF. As DNA, the CDR3 is TGTGCCAGCAGCTTAATCCCCGGGAGACTCTCCTACAATGAGCAGTTCTTC.

The chain is built from TRBV3-1 (or the pseudogene TRBV3-2) and TRBJ1-2, with 12 bases that match TRBD1. Germline trimming cut 4 bases from V and 5 bases from J; bases unmatched to any gene: 5. The CDR3 covers 15 residues. Germline V gene sequence: CDR1 LGHDT, CDR2 YNNKEL (reference sequence). This CDR3 reads CASSPGTGGGYGYTF. CDR3 bases: TGTGCCAGCAGCCCCGGGACAGGGGGCGGGTATGGCTACACCTTC.

V and J are TRBV11-2 and TRBJ2-3; D gene ambiguous. CDR3 length equals 14 residues. The V gene's germline CDR1 is SGHAT and CDR2 FQNNGV. With 2 bases removed from V and 4 bases from J, the gap between germline ends came to 10 bases. CDR3 nucleotide sequence: TGTGCCAGCAGCTTATACCCGACTTCAGATACGCAGTATTTT. Translation gives CASSLYPTSDTQYF.

This clone was found once. The J gene is TRBJ1-3, the V gene TRBV20-1; D unresolved. The CDR3 contains 11 residues. Trimming left V 5 bases short and J 4 bases short, with 6 bases between. Germline V gene sequence: CDR1 DFQATT, CDR2 SNEGSKA (reference sequence). CDR3 sequence reads: CSAGRGNTIYF. CDR3 sequence (DNA): TGCAGTGCTGGCAGGGGAAACACCATATATTTT.

The chain is built from TRBV6-5 and TRBJ1-2, with D possibly matching TRBD1 (6 bases). This CDR3 has 13 residues. V gave up 6 bases and J gave up 4 bases, with 12 bases separating them. From germline, CDR1 is MNHEY and CDR2 SVGAGI. CDR3 in amino acids: CASRATGSYGYTF. CDR3 DNA sequence: TGTGCCAGCAGGGCCACAGGGAGCTATGGCTACACCTTC.

V is TRBV6-5 and J is TRBJ1-2; D is uncertain. CDR3 length: 14 residues. Germline V lookup: CDR1 MNHEY, CDR2 SVGAGI. The V end was cut by 5 bases, the J end by 0 bases, with 10 bases between. CDR3: CASSRRTSNYGYTF. The CDR3 bases are TGTGCCAGCAGTCGTCGGACCTCTAACTATGGCTACACCTTC.

The gene calls are TRBV4-1 and TRBJ2-1; perhaps TRBD2 as D (5 bases). Germline CDR1 is MGHRA and CDR2 is YSYEKL. V was clipped by 6 bases and J by 3 bases, with 9 bases between them. The length of the CDR3 is 13 residues. The CDR3 DNA follows: TGCGCCAGCAGAGCGGTACTCTACAATGAGCAGTTCTTC. Encoded protein: CASRAVLYNEQFF.

The chain recombines TRBV5-1 with TRBJ2-7; D unresolved. The germline CDR1 and CDR2 sequences are SGHRS and YFSETQ. The V and J ends lost 1 base and 1 base respectively, with 9 bases between them. This CDR3 is 14 amino acids long. The CDR3 protein is CASSLHVGSYEQYF. The DNA for the CDR3 is TGCGCCAGCAGCTTGCACGTAGGGTCCTACGAGCAGTACTTC. Combining the CDR3 with reference TRBV5-1 and TRBJ2-7 gives the whole variable domain KAGVTQTPRYLIKTRGQQVTLSCSPISGHRSVSWYQQTPGQGLQFLFEYFSETQRNKGNFPGRFSGRQFSNSRSEMNVSTLELGDSALYLCASSLHVGSYEQYFGPGTRLTVT.

The chain joins TRBV7-9 to TRBJ2-1; tentatively, D is TRBD1 (5 bases). Deletions cut 1 base from V and 9 bases from J, with 10 bases between. This CDR3 spans 13 amino acids. Germline V lookup: CDR1 SEHNR, CDR2 FQNEAQ (reference sequence). This CDR3 is CASSLVGRGEQFF. DNA for the CDR3: TGTGCCAGCAGCTTAGTAGGTAGGGGTGAGCAGTTCTTC.

The gene calls are TRBV4-1 and TRBJ1-4, with 9 bases identical to TRBD1. Germline V gives CDR1 MGHRA, CDR2 YSYEKL. The CDR3 has 16 residues. Trimming at V came to 3 bases and at J to 5 bases, leaving 7 bases not matched to a gene. The CDR3 sequence: CASSQSGGTGNEKLFF. CDR3 nucleotide sequence: TGCGCCAGCAGCCAGTCAGGTGGGACAGGGAATGAAAAACTGTTTTTT.

The CDR3 region is CASSGPISPLHF. CDR3 DNA: TGTGCCAGCTCCGGGCCGATTTCACCCCTCCACTTT. The chain links TRBV2 to TRBJ1-6; D not certain. Trimming shortened V by 8 bases and J by 9 bases, and 11 bases separated the two germline ends. Germline CDR1 is SNHLY and CDR2 is FYNNEI. This CDR3 is built from 12 residues.

This rearrangement joins TRBV3-1 (or the pseudogene TRBV3-2) to TRBJ1-2; no definite D call. V was trimmed by 4 bases and J by 9 bases, leaving 15 bases between them. This CDR3 region has 13 residues. The germline CDR1 and CDR2 sequences are LGHDT and YNNKEL (reference sequence). In DNA, the CDR3 is TGTGCCAGCAGCCCGGACCTCGGGCAACGCTACACCTTC. Translating gives CASSPDLGQRYTF.